This T cell receptor (beta chain) is drawn from a study of T cells in Graves' hyperthyroidism and ophthalmopathy. Turning to this clonotype: Its target is unknown.

Unmatched junction bases numbered 5, after V lost 5 bases and J lost 3 bases. Germline CDR1 reads MNHEY; CDR2 reads SMNVEV (reference sequence). The CDR3 loop spans 15 amino acids. TCR beta CDR3 regions were amplified from RNA transcripts. Primed by the HTBI set, a first-round RT-PCR was run on the TCR CDR3. TCRdb re-derived calls from the multiplex PCR reads in MiXCR, one entry per CDR3 protein. This sample has approximately 490,000 distinct CDR3 sequences, with 20% to 25% found just once. Patients were excluded because of uncontrolled infection, other autoimmune disease, pregnancy or lactation. Study observations and caveats: Ophthalmopathy was distinguished from stable hyperthyroidism by 13 V-J signatures.

The genes are TRBV27 and TRBJ2-7; 12 positions agree with TRBD2. Sequenced sample: blood. This receptor was obtained from a woman in her 70s with Graves' ophthalmopathy. CDR3 sequence reads: CASSIRTSGVYEQYF. CDR3 nucleotide sequence: TGTGCCAGCAGTATAAGGACTAGCGGGGTCTACGAGCAGTACTTC.